This T cell receptor (beta chain) was identified in a study of CXCR3-negative and CXCR3-positive naive CD8 T cells. TRB cDNA libraries were made by UMI-labeled 5' RACE. TCRdb reprocessed the 5' RACE reads, with one entry per CDR3 protein and no DNA. In all, the sample yields about 82,000 distinct CDR3 sequences. The V gene's germline CDR1 is SGHAT and CDR2 FQNNGV. The CDR3 is made up of 12 amino acids. The rearrangement uses TRBV11-2 and TRBJ1-1. This TCR came from a human donor in good health. Some clones in this sample may be carry-over from other donors' samples. The sample consisted of naive CXCR3- CD8+ T cells from blood. Described subset: CD45RO-CCR7+CD27+CD95- naive CD8+ T cells lacking CXCR3 (TNR3-). The CDR3 is CASSVGPGGAFF.